Below are 28 T cell receptor beta chains sequenced from a single sample in a study of blood T cell repertoires in COVID-19. The protocol was immunoSEQ multiplex PCR, while the TCRdb copy is restricted to in-frame clones and leaves out a portion. The profile shows 280,000 or so clones, 80% to 90% of them singletons. The sequenced sample consisted of peripheral blood. These receptors all stem from a woman between 50 and 59 years old who had recovered from COVID-19.

The rearrangement uses TRBV7-9 and TRBJ2-5, with 8 positions matching TRBD1. The CDR3 covers 18 residues. Germline trimming cut 6 bases from V and 1 base from J; bases unmatched to any gene: 16. The germline V gene has CDR1 SEHNR and CDR2 FQNEAQ (reference sequence). Here the CDR3 DNA reads TGTGCCAGCAGTCCTAGCTCTAGCGCCAGGGGGCCCCAAGAGACCCAGTACTTC. This translates into CASSPSSSARGPQETQYF.

The chain combines TRBV9 with TRBJ2-7; TRBD1 agrees at 7 bases. The germline V gene has CDR1 SGDLS and CDR2 YYNGEE. The ends lost 0 bases at V and 0 bases at J; junction bases unmatched: 6. This CDR3 spans 16 amino acids. In nucleotides, the CDR3 is TGTGCCAGCAGCGTAGGGGTGACAGGGAGCTCCTACGAGCAGTACTTC. Its protein product is CASSVGVTGSSYEQYF.

This clone was seen just once. The V call is TRBV28, the J call TRBJ1-3, with D unresolved. Trimming left V 5 bases short and J 4 bases short, with 15 bases between. This CDR3 comprises 15 residues. CDR1 is MDHEN and CDR2 is SYDVKM in the germline V gene. The CDR3 DNA is TGTGCCAGCAGTACAGACACCGGGAGAGGAAACACCATATATTTT. Its translation is CASSTDTGRGNTIYF.

The V gene is TRBV2, the J gene TRBJ1-5, with D possibly TRBD1 on 6 matching bases. This CDR3 comprises 14 residues. The germline CDR1 and CDR2 sequences are SNHLY and FYNNEI. Trimming removed 6 bases at V and 5 bases at J, with 14 bases between. CDR3 in DNA: TGTGCCAGCAGCGTTACAGGGTCTGATCAGCCCCAGCATTTT. As protein: CASSVTGSDQPQHF.

The chain employs TRBV19 and TRBJ1-2; 7 bases are shared with TRBD1. Germline values: CDR1 LNHDA, CDR2 SQIVND (reference sequence). V shed 2 bases, J shed 6 bases, and the junction held 9 bases outside the gene matches. This CDR3 is 15 amino acids long. In nucleotides, the CDR3 is TGTGCCAGTAGTATAACCCTAAACAGGGGTAATGGCTACACCTTC. It specifies CASSITLNRGNGYTF.

The chain carries TRBV5-1 and TRBJ1-6; D unclear. This CDR3 has 16 residues. V was trimmed by 0 bases and J by 0 bases, leaving 7 bases between them. Germline CDR1 SGHRS, CDR2 YFSETQ. Here the CDR3 DNA reads TGCGCCAGCAGCTTGGTTACCAGCTCCTATAATTCACCCCTCCACTTT. Encoded protein: CASSLVTSSYNSPLHF.

This chain links TRBV5-4 with TRBJ2-7; 10 bases agree with TRBD2. V lost 4 bases to trimming and J lost 3 bases; unmatched junction nucleotides: 7. The CDR3 sequence is 15 residues long. Germline CDR1 is SGHNT and CDR2 is YYREEE (reference sequence). CDR3 DNA: TGTGCCAGCAGCCGAGGGGCTAGCGGGAGCTACGAGCAGTACTTC. It translates to CASSRGASGSYEQYF. The full variable domain, its missing parts supplied by reference TRBV5-4 and TRBJ2-7, is ETGVTQSPTHLIKTRGQQVTLRCSSQSGHNTVSWYQQALGQGPQFIFQYYREEENGRGNFPPRFSGLQFPNYSSELNVNALELDDSALYLCASSRGASGSYEQYFGPGTRLTVT.

The sample holds a few counts of this clone. The CDR3 sequence is CASSPASRTATSSYNSPLHF. CDR3 DNA sequence: TGCGCCAGCAGCCCAGCATCCAGGACAGCTACGAGCTCCTATAATTCACCCCTCCACTTT. The J gene is TRBJ1-6, the V gene TRBV4-1; the D gene is possibly TRBD1 (6 bases). The germline V gene has CDR1 MGHRA and CDR2 YSYEKL. The CDR3 extends over 20 amino acids. V was trimmed by 4 bases and J by 0 bases, leaving 22 bases between them.

The chain joins TRBV6-6 to TRBJ2-3, with D perhaps TRBD2 (7 bases). CDR1 is MNHNY, CDR2 SVGAGI, per germline (reference sequence). The CDR3 is 17 amino acids. Trimming shortened V by 5 bases and J by 5 bases, and 23 bases separated the two germline ends. CDR3: CASSQITRGAGRDTQYF. The CDR3 DNA is TGTGCCAGCAGTCAGATTACCCGGGGGGCGGGGAGAGATACGCAGTATTTT.

The chain recombines TRBV7-2 with TRBJ2-5; no definite D call. Trimming took off 1 base at V and 2 bases at J, with 11 bases between the two ends. Germline-derived CDR1 and CDR2 are SGHTA and FQGNSA. The CDR3 covers 15 residues. The CDR3 sequence: CASSLDGQPQETQYF. For the CDR3, the DNA is TGTGCCAGCAGCTTAGACGGTCAACCACAAGAGACCCAGTACTTC. Together with reference TRBV7-2 and TRBJ2-5, the CDR3 gives the full variable domain: GAGVSQSPSNKVTEKGKDVELRCDPISGHTALYWYRQSLGQGLEFLIYFQGNSAPDKSGLPSDRFSAERTGGSVSTLTIQRTQQEDSAVYLCASSLDGQPQETQYFGPGTRLLVL.

V and J are TRBV7-3 and TRBJ2-1; TRBD2 agrees at 10 bases. Germline CDR1 and CDR2: SGHTA and FQGTGA. This CDR3 has 16 residues. The V segment lost 6 bases and the J segment 8 bases; nucleotides outside the gene matches: 13. As DNA, the CDR3 is TGTGCCAGCAGGTTGGGTGGAGCGGGAGGGAGGGATGAGCAGTTCTTC. Translating gives CASRLGGAGGRDEQFF.

This sequence joins TRBV24-1 and TRBJ1-4; 7 bases fit TRBD1. V shed 2 bases and J 5 bases; nucleotides not matched to a gene: 1. CDR1 and CDR2 from the germline V gene are KGHDR and SFDVKD. The CDR3 runs to 14 residues. The CDR3 here is CATSDSQGNEKLFF. The CDR3 nucleotides are TGTGCCACCAGTGATTCACAGGGGAATGAAAAACTGTTTTTT.

The gene calls are TRBV5-1 and TRBJ1-2, with 7 bases that match TRBD1. Germline V gene data show CDR1 as SGHRS and CDR2 as YFSETQ. V lost 5 bases to trimming and J lost 4 bases; unmatched junction nucleotides: 11. The length of the CDR3 is 15 residues. In DNA, the CDR3 is TGCGCCAGCAGATCGGGACAGAGGGGAATCTATGGCTACACCTTC. Translated: CASRSGQRGIYGYTF.

V usage is TRBV11-2 and J usage is TRBJ1-4; D is possibly TRBD1 (5 bases). CDR3 size: 14 residues. V dropped 0 bases and J dropped 10 bases, with 12 bases sitting between them. Per germline, CDR1 SGHAT and CDR2 FQNNGV. CDR3 sequence reads: CASSLDQGLRKLFF. The CDR3 region has the DNA TGTGCCAGCAGCTTAGATCAGGGTCTGAGAAAACTGTTTTTT.

This chain joins TRBV19 and TRBJ1-1, with TRBD1 matching over 7 bases. This CDR3 is built from 16 residues. The germline CDR1 and CDR2 sequences are LNHDA and SQIVND (reference sequence). After removal of 7 bases from V and 0 bases from J, the junction contained 11 bases not matched to a gene. CDR3: CASTPARGKMNTEAFF. CDR3 bases: TGTGCCAGTACCCCCGCCAGGGGGAAGATGAACACTGAAGCTTTCTTT.

CDR3 DNA sequence: TGCGCCAGCAGCCCCGGGACAGGGGCGGGTTTTGAAGCTTTCTTT. This encodes CASSPGTGAGFEAFF. The chain combines TRBV4-3 with TRBJ1-1; 10 bases line up with TRBD1. This CDR3 has 15 residues. The ends lost 4 bases at V and 7 bases at J; junction bases unmatched: 9. Germline lookup yields CDR1 LGHNA and CDR2 YSLEER.

The rearrangement joins TRBV7-2 to TRBJ2-7, with TRBD1 matching over 8 bases. The CDR3 totals 15 residues. V dropped 5 bases and J dropped 3; count of bases not matched to a gene: 9. Germline V gene data show CDR1 as SGHTA and CDR2 as FQGNSA. The CDR3 is CASSLRTGQNYEQYF. For the CDR3, the DNA is TGTGCCAGCAGCCTAAGGACAGGGCAGAACTACGAGCAGTACTTC.

The chain is built from TRBV19 and TRBJ1-4; the match to TRBD1 covers 8 bases. From germline, CDR1 is LNHDA and CDR2 SQIVND (reference sequence). This CDR3 has 14 residues. With 7 bases clipped from V and 5 bases from J, the junction kept 6 bases outside the gene matches. The CDR3: CASTRGQGNEKLFF. Written as DNA, the CDR3 is TGTGCCAGTACCAGAGGACAGGGAAATGAAAAACTGTTTTTT.

V gene TRBV28 combines with J gene TRBJ1-5; D is possibly TRBD1 (5 bases). Germline V gives CDR1 MDHEN, CDR2 SYDVKM. The CDR3 runs to 13 residues. Trimming stripped 3 bases from V and 8 bases from J, with 11 bases between. The CDR3 here is CASSFLGPEPQHF. The CDR3 DNA reads as TGTGCCAGCAGTTTTTTGGGGCCGGAGCCCCAGCATTTT.

This chain links TRBV5-5 with TRBJ1-1; weak D call: TRBD1 (6 bases). CDR3 length: 15 residues. V dropped 2 bases and J dropped 1 base, with 12 bases sitting between them. Germline loops: CDR1 SGHKS, CDR2 YYEKEE (reference sequence). CDR3 amino acids: CASSFSGVENTEAFF. For the CDR3, the DNA is TGTGCCAGCAGCTTTTCAGGGGTCGAGAACACTGAAGCTTTCTTT.

The J gene is TRBJ1-1, the V gene TRBV11-2; 8 nucleotides line up with TRBD1. Germline lookup yields CDR1 SGHAT and CDR2 FQNNGV. The CDR3 loop spans 13 amino acids. With 6 bases clipped from V and 4 bases from J, the junction kept 4 bases outside the gene matches. Here the CDR3 reads CASSIQGGTEAFF. Written as DNA, the CDR3 is TGTGCCAGCAGTATACAGGGGGGCACTGAAGCTTTCTTT.

The CDR3 loop is CASSQGGGRDGFGETQYF. The CDR3 region has the DNA TGCGCCAGCAGCCAAGGTGGGGGCAGGGATGGGTTCGGAGAGACCCAGTACTTC. The chain is built from TRBV4-3 and TRBJ2-5, with D possibly TRBD1 on 6 matching bases. With 1 base removed from V and 4 bases from J, the gap between germline ends came to 22 bases. Germline V gene lookup returns CDR1 LGHNA and CDR2 YSLEER. This CDR3 is 18 amino acids long.

The J gene is TRBJ1-4, the V gene TRBV9; D is unclear. V gave up 0 bases and J gave up 4 bases, with 10 bases separating them. Looked up from germline, CDR1 is SGDLS and CDR2 is YYNGEE. This CDR3 has 15 amino acids. CDR3 in DNA: TGTGCCAGCAGCGTAGGGGCTGCTGTTAATGAAAAACTGTTTTTT. It translates to CASSVGAAVNEKLFF.

The genes are TRBV6-5 and TRBJ2-5; TRBD1 matches 7 bases. Trimming took 7 bases from V and 7 from J; bases not matched to a gene: 15. Per the germline V gene, CDR1 is MNHEY and CDR2 is SVGAGI. The CDR3 totals 15 residues. This CDR3 reads CASMFDRASEGTQYF. The CDR3 region has the DNA TGTGCCAGCATGTTTGACAGGGCCTCTGAGGGGACCCAGTACTTC.

This chain uses TRBV18 with TRBJ1-1, with a possible D match to TRBD1 (5 bases). Germline lookup yields CDR1 KGHSH and CDR2 LQKENI. The germline V and J ends were trimmed by 1 base and 6 bases, with 15 bases remaining between them. CDR3 length equals 15 residues. The CDR3 spells CASSPRRTGGAEAFF. The CDR3 bases are TGTGCCAGCTCACCACGGCGAACAGGAGGGGCTGAAGCTTTCTTT.

The J gene is TRBJ2-1, the V gene TRBV11-2, with D unclear. V was cut by 1 base and J by 5 bases, with 3 bases left in between. The CDR3 consists of 12 residues. The V gene's germline CDR1 is SGHAT and CDR2 FQNNGV. CDR3 sequence: CASSLADNEQFF. In nucleotides, the CDR3 is TGTGCCAGCAGCTTAGCCGACAATGAGCAGTTCTTC.

The chain recombines TRBV7-9 with TRBJ1-3, with 8 bases identical to TRBD1. Germline values: CDR1 SEHNR, CDR2 FQNEAQ (reference sequence). The CDR3 contains 15 residues. V lost 5 bases, J lost 3 bases, and 6 bases stayed unmatched. CDR3 DNA: TGTGCCAGCAGCCCCCTGACAGGGGTTGGAAACACCATATATTTT. It codes for CASSPLTGVGNTIYF. The full variable domain, with the rest looked up from reference TRBV7-9 and TRBJ1-3, is DTGVSQNPRHKITKRGQNVTFRCDPISEHNRLYWYRQTLGQGPEFLTYFQNEAQLEKSRLLSDRFSAERPKGSFSTLEIQRTEQGDSAMYLCASSPLTGVGNTIYFGEGSWLTVV.

This clone appeared once. The chain has TRBV6-5 and TRBJ1-3; 7 bases map to TRBD1. The length of the CDR3 is 15 residues. Germline V CDR1 and CDR2: MNHEY, SVGAGI. With V trimmed by 6 bases and J by 0 bases, 5 bases remained unmatched. The CDR3 bases are TGTGCCAGCAGACTACAGGGGAGCTCTGGAAACACCATATATTTT. Translation gives CASRLQGSSGNTIYF.